Sequencing of this T cell receptor (beta chain) was carried out in a study of blood T cell repertoires in COVID-19. The table came from immunoSEQ multiplex PCR; TCRdb's copy has only in-frame clones and leaves some out. The sample lists some 200,000 clones, 80% seen once, with 6.5% to 8.5% in the top ten. Germline assignment: CDR1 LGHNA and CDR2 YSLEER. V shed 1 base and J shed 7 bases, with 22 bases lying between them. This CDR3 has 18 residues. The chain links TRBV4-3 to TRBJ1-4, with D possibly being TRBD1 (6 bases). The sample consisted of PBMCs or T cells enriched from blood (not recorded which). This clonotype was obtained from a woman in her 40s with acute COVID-19. The CDR3 bases are TGCGCCAGCAGCCAAGGAGGGGGTGATTCATGGTTGGGTGAAAAACTGTTTTTT. It encodes CASSQGGGDSWLGEKLFF.